A selection of T cell receptor beta chains follows, all from one sample in a study of technical replicates of blood from several donors. Clones were sequenced by immunoSEQ multiplex PCR, and TCRdb holds only the in-frame ones, with some missing. The sample shows 14,000 or so clones, over 80% of them seen only once. The sequencing input was PBMCs. The receptors originated from a human donor in good health. Each CDR3 is given with its conserved first and last residue. A D gene is named only where the DNA matches it firmly. The size of a clone is reported for some rows only, either as once, few or many, or as a class for expanded clones.

J: TRBJ2-7; D: TRBD1; size: -; V: TRBV5-5; length: 14; CDR3: CASSSDRADYEQYF; DNA: TGTGCCAGCAGCTCGGACAGGGCGGACTACGAGCAGTACTTC
J: TRBJ2-3; D: -; size: -; V: TRBV30; length: 13; CDR3: CAWSRGSTDTQYF; DNA: TGTGCCTGGAGCCGGGGAAGCACAGATACGCAGTATTTT
J: TRBJ2-1; D: -; size: -; V: TRBV18; length: 14; CDR3: CASSPPGGRNEQFF; DNA: TGTGCCAGCTCGCCCCCCGGAGGGAGGAATGAGCAGTTCTTC
J: TRBJ2-2; D: -; size: -; V: TRBV27; length: 13; CDR3: CASSWGPAGELFF; DNA: TGTGCCAGCAGTTGGGGCCCCGCCGGGGAGCTGTTTTTT
J: TRBJ2-3; D: -; size: -; V: TRBV15; length: 18; CDR3: CATTFDGGLGLHTDTQYF; DNA: TGTGCCACCACCTTTGACGGGGGGCTTGGCTTACACACAGATACGCAGTATTTT
J: TRBJ2-7; D: TRBD2; size: -; V: TRBV6-6; length: 15; CDR3: CASSSYTGTNYEQYF; DNA: TGTGCCAGCAGTTCCTATACCGGGACTAACTACGAGCAGTACTTC
J: TRBJ2-4; D: TRBD2; size: -; V: TRBV5-6; length: 15; CDR3: CASSPMMTSRDIQYF; DNA: TGTGCCAGCAGCCCGATGATGACTAGCCGGGACATTCAGTACTTC
J: TRBJ2-3; D: TRBD2; size: -; V: TRBV2; length: 19; CDR3: CASSPPGLAAKGDTDTQYF; DNA: TGTGCCAGCAGTCCTCCGGGACTAGCGGCTAAGGGTGACACAGATACGCAGTATTTT
J: TRBJ2-5; D: TRBD1; size: -; V: TRBV5-1; length: 14; CDR3: CASSWDRAQETQYF; DNA: TGCGCCAGCAGCTGGGACAGGGCCCAAGAGACCCAGTACTTC
J: TRBJ2-7; D: -; size: -; V: TRBV10-2; length: 11; CDR3: CASSAGYEQYF; DNA: TGCGCCAGCAGTGCCGGCTACGAGCAGTACTTC
J: TRBJ2-3; D: TRBD2; size: -; V: TRBV7-9; length: 18; CDR3: CASSFSPSGLPGGDTQYF; DNA: TGTGCCAGCAGCTTCTCCCCTAGCGGGCTGCCTGGGGGAGATACGCAGTATTTT
J: TRBJ2-3; D: TRBD2; size: -; V: TRBV6-1; length: 15; CDR3: CASRRTSGVGDTQYF; DNA: TGTGCCAGCAGGCGGACTAGCGGGGTGGGAGATACGCAGTATTTT
J: TRBJ2-3; D: -; size: -; V: TRBV5-1; length: 13; CDR3: CASSSRGTDTQYF; DNA: TGCGCCAGCAGCTCGAGGGGCACAGATACGCAGTATTTT
J: TRBJ1-1; D: TRBD1; size: -; V: TRBV5-1; length: 14; CDR3: CASSPGQGYTEAFF; DNA: TGCGCCAGCAGCCCCGGACAGGGTTACACTGAAGCTTTCTTT
J: TRBJ1-3; D: -; size: -; V: TRBV10-3; length: 13; CDR3: CAISSASAGSIYF; DNA: TGTGCCATCAGTTCGGCCTCTGCGGGTTCCATATATTTT
J: TRBJ2-3; D: TRBD2; size: -; V: TRBV19; length: 19; CDR3: CASSIGLAGGFGSTDTQYF; DNA: TGTGCCAGTAGTATAGGGCTAGCGGGAGGATTTGGAAGCACAGATACGCAGTATTTT
J: TRBJ2-7; D: TRBD2; size: -; V: TRBV7-3; length: 15; CDR3: CASSLFGGRGVEQYF; DNA: TGTGCCAGCAGCTTATTCGGGGGGAGGGGCGTCGAGCAGTACTTC
J: TRBJ2-1; D: TRBD2; size: -; V: TRBV28; length: 16; CDR3: CASSASSGSADNEQFF; DNA: TGTGCCAGCAGTGCCTCTAGCGGGAGTGCGGACAATGAGCAGTTCTTC
J: TRBJ1-5; D: -; size: -; V: TRBV28; length: 16; CDR3: CASSPGIVGSNQPQHF; DNA: TGTGCCAGCAGTCCGGGGATCGTCGGTAGCAATCAGCCCCAGCATTTT
J: TRBJ1-1; D: TRBD1; size: -; V: TRBV10-1; length: 14; CDR3: CASSEYPGGTEAFF; DNA: TGCGCCAGCAGTGAGTACCCAGGGGGCACTGAAGCTTTCTTT
J: TRBJ2-3; D: -; size: -; V: TRBV5-1; length: 14; CDR3: CASSLTPSTDTQYF; DNA: TGCGCCAGCAGCCTGACTCCCAGCACAGATACGCAGTATTTT
J: TRBJ2-7; D: -; size: -; V: TRBV29-1; length: 14; CDR3: CSVGELTGNHEQYF; DNA: TGCAGCGTTGGCGAGTTGACAGGAAATCACGAGCAGTACTTC
J: TRBJ2-5; D: -; size: -; V: TRBV21-1; length: 18; CDR3: CASSKSRDTGRAGETQYF; DNA: TGTGCCAGCAGCAAATCGAGGGATACCGGGAGGGCCGGTGAGACCCAGTACTTC
J: TRBJ1-5; D: -; size: -; V: TRBV28; length: 14; CDR3: CASSTAQGDQPQHF; DNA: TGTGCCAGCAGTACAGCACAGGGAGATCAGCCCCAGCATTTT
J: TRBJ2-5; D: -; size: -; V: TRBV19; length: 15; CDR3: CASSIDSGSVETQYF; DNA: TGTGCCAGTAGTATAGATTCGGGTAGCGTAGAGACCCAGTACTTC
J: TRBJ2-1; D: -; size: -; V: TRBV6-5; length: 12; CDR3: CASASGYNEQFF; DNA: TGTGCCAGCGCATCAGGGTACAATGAGCAGTTCTTC
J: TRBJ2-7; D: TRBD1; size: -; V: TRBV6-5; length: 15; CDR3: CASGPGTGGIYEQYF; DNA: TGTGCCAGCGGGCCCGGGACAGGGGGCATCTACGAGCAGTACTTC
J: TRBJ1-1; D: -; size: -; V: TRBV11-2; length: 16; CDR3: CASSSIHRGLNTEAFF; DNA: TGTGCCAGCAGCTCCATCCATAGGGGCCTGAACACTGAAGCTTTCTTT
J: TRBJ2-5; D: -; size: -; V: TRBV7-2; length: 13; CDR3: CASSLANQETQYF; DNA: TGTGCCAGCAGCTTAGCGAATCAGGAGACCCAGTACTTC
J: TRBJ2-2; D: TRBD2; size: -; V: TRBV4-2; length: 16; CDR3: CASSQSAGGRTGELFF; DNA: TGTGCCAGCAGCCAATCGGCGGGAGGGCGAACCGGGGAGCTGTTTTTT
J: TRBJ2-3; D: TRBD2; size: -; V: TRBV7-6; length: 16; CDR3: CASSLWSSGVTDTQYF; DNA: TGTGCCAGCAGCTTATGGTCTAGCGGGGTCACAGATACGCAGTATTTT
J: TRBJ2-1; D: TRBD2; size: once; V: TRBV10-3; length: 14; CDR3: CAISSGGTYNEQFF; DNA: TGTGCCATCAGTTCGGGAGGGACCTACAATGAGCAGTTCTTC
J: TRBJ1-4; D: -; size: -; V: TRBV19; length: 15; CDR3: CASSTRQATNEKLFF; DNA: TGTGCCAGTAGTACCCGACAGGCAACTAATGAAAAACTGTTTTTT
J: TRBJ2-3; D: TRBD1; size: -; V: TRBV19; length: 16; CDR3: CASSLRQGSGTDTQYF; DNA: TGTGCCAGTAGTTTGAGACAGGGGTCGGGCACAGATACGCAGTATTTT
J: TRBJ2-1; D: TRBD2; size: few; V: TRBV7-9; length: 17; CDR3: CASNEGPSGSMGNEQFF; DNA: TGTGCCAGCAACGAGGGACCTAGCGGGAGTATGGGGAATGAGCAGTTCTTC
J: TRBJ1-4; D: TRBD1; size: -; V: TRBV6-6; length: 12; CDR3: CASRSGQGELFF; DNA: TGTGCCAGCAGATCGGGACAGGGAGAACTGTTTTTT
J: TRBJ1-1; D: -; size: -; V: TRBV6-1; length: 14; CDR3: CASIRDGRNTEAFF; DNA: TGTGCCAGCATTAGGGACGGGAGGAACACTGAAGCTTTCTTT
J: TRBJ1-2; D: TRBD1; size: -; V: TRBV7-6; length: 13; CDR3: CASSSGTGHGYTF; DNA: TGTGCCAGCAGCTCAGGGACAGGGCATGGCTACACCTTC
J: TRBJ2-2; D: -; size: -; V: TRBV5-1; length: 12; CDR3: CASSLLIGELFF; DNA: TGCGCCAGCAGCTTGTTAATCGGGGAGCTGTTTTTT
J: TRBJ2-3; D: TRBD2; size: -; V: TRBV11-1; length: 15; CDR3: CASSWALAGERTQYF; DNA: TGTGCCAGCAGCTGGGCACTAGCGGGAGAGCGTACGCAGTATTTT
J: TRBJ1-5; D: -; size: -; V: TRBV5-6; length: 14; CDR3: CASSLLSSNQPQHF; DNA: TGTGCCAGCAGCTTGCTGAGCAGCAATCAGCCCCAGCATTTT
J: TRBJ2-7; D: TRBD1; size: -; V: TRBV30; length: 14; CDR3: CAWSVGRGRSEQYF; DNA: TGTGCCTGGAGTGTGGGCAGGGGGCGCTCCGAGCAGTACTTC
J: TRBJ1-5; D: TRBD1; size: -; V: TRBV7-9; length: 19; CDR3: CASSSSLIYGTGVNQPQHF; DNA: TGTGCCAGCAGCTCATCCCTAATATATGGGACAGGGGTCAATCAGCCCCAGCATTTT
J: TRBJ2-7; D: -; size: -; V: TRBV11-2; length: 14; CDR3: CASSSSLTSYEQYF; DNA: TGTGCCAGCAGCTCATCCCTGACTAGCTACGAGCAGTACTTC
J: TRBJ1-2; D: -; size: -; V: TRBV29-1; length: 13; CDR3: CSAAKQGMDGYTF; DNA: TGCAGCGCCGCAAAACAGGGAATGGATGGCTACACCTTC
J: TRBJ2-5; D: -; size: -; V: TRBV10-2; length: 14; CDR3: CASSESSRAETQYF; DNA: TGCGCCAGCAGTGAGTCGTCCCGAGCAGAGACCCAGTACTTC
J: TRBJ2-7; D: TRBD1; size: -; V: TRBV18; length: 15; CDR3: CASSYGQAPSYEQYF; DNA: TGTGCCAGCTCATATGGACAGGCGCCCTCCTACGAGCAGTACTTC
J: TRBJ2-2; D: -; size: -; V: TRBV9; length: 17; CDR3: CASSGLLRTENTGELFF; DNA: TGTGCCAGCAGCGGTCTCCTCAGGACAGAGAACACCGGGGAGCTGTTTTTT
J: TRBJ1-2; D: -; size: -; V: TRBV4-1; length: 16; CDR3: CASSQPLRQTNYGYTF; DNA: TGCGCCAGCAGCCAACCCCTGCGACAGACCAACTATGGCTACACCTTC
J: TRBJ2-2; D: -; size: -; V: TRBV2; length: 15; CDR3: CASSEMMRDTGELFF; DNA: TGTGCCAGCAGTGAGATGATGCGGGACACCGGGGAGCTGTTTTTT
J: TRBJ2-7; D: TRBD1; size: -; V: TRBV5-1; length: 17; CDR3: CASSLDSRGQGMGEQYF; DNA: TGCGCCAGCAGCTTGGACTCACGCGGACAGGGGATGGGCGAGCAGTACTTC
J: TRBJ2-5; D: -; size: -; V: TRBV2; length: 12; CDR3: CASGRFQETQYF; DNA: TGTGCCAGCGGGAGGTTCCAAGAGACCCAGTACTTC
J: TRBJ2-1; D: -; size: -; V: TRBV12-5; length: 13; CDR3: CASGLVVGGEQFF; DNA: TGTGCTAGTGGTTTGGTAGTGGGGGGTGAGCAGTTCTTC
J: TRBJ2-7; D: TRBD2; size: -; V: TRBV4-1; length: 18; CDR3: CASSQDESSGSVSYEQYF; DNA: TGCGCCAGCAGCCAAGATGAGAGTAGCGGGAGTGTCTCCTACGAGCAGTACTTC
J: TRBJ2-6; D: -; size: -; V: TRBV27; length: 15; CDR3: CASTPGQSGANVLTF; DNA: TGTGCCAGCACCCCAGGACAGTCTGGGGCCAACGTCCTGACTTTC
J: TRBJ2-4; D: TRBD1; size: -; V: TRBV7-9; length: 15; CDR3: CASSPERTGQNIQYF; DNA: TGTGCCAGCAGCCCGGAAAGGACAGGGCAAAACATTCAGTACTTC
J: TRBJ2-2; D: TRBD1; size: -; V: TRBV14; length: 14; CDR3: CASSWTGETGELFF; DNA: TGTGCCAGCAGCTGGACAGGGGAAACCGGGGAGCTGTTTTTT